This T cell receptor beta chain is from a study of blood T cell repertoires in COVID-19. Study at large: The United States, Italy and Spain provided the acute and convalescent COVID-19 samples.

Source study methods: Estimates of nucleated cell counts were drawn from the amplification of reference gene primers. Generated by immunoSEQ multiplex PCR, the TCRdb table keeps only in-frame clones and is missing some. V and J calls plus clone size are reproduced from that table; the DNA served to infer D and trimming. Among under 150,000 clones listed, approximately 84% were seen once. Germline CDR1 and CDR2: MNHEY and SVGAGI. CDR3 length: 14 residues. V dropped 6 bases and J dropped 0 bases, with 9 bases sitting between them. The sample taken for sequencing was peripheral blood. This chain connects TRBV6-5 to TRBJ1-3; the D is unclear. This clonotype originated in a man aged 50 to 59 with acute or convalescent COVID-19. The DNA for the CDR3 is TGTGCCAGCAGGTCAGTCAACTCTGGAAACACCATATATTTT. Translation: CASRSVNSGNTIYF.